This T cell receptor (beta chain) originates from a study of CD8 T cells in ankylosing spondylitis. Study conclusions and caveats: Researchers report that disease-linked clones proved CD8+ and relatively rare in peripheral blood. Characteristic of ankylosing spondylitis blood, it appeared, was a TCR beta motif comprising several highly homologous variants. Clones tied to disease were said to be significantly enriched in matched ankylosing spondylitis synovial fluid.

This clonotype was recorded many times. Antigen specificity is unknown. MiXCR was run by TCRdb on the 5' RACE reads, yielding one entry per CDR3 protein. The sample yields 350,000 to 450,000 distinct CDR3 sequences, around 20% seen once. CDR1 and CDR2 (germline): SGHVS, FNYEAQ. V shed 5 bases and J shed 2 bases, with 3 bases lying between them. This CDR3 region has 12 residues. The J gene is TRBJ2-2, the V gene TRBV7-6; no reliable D call. The sample taken for sequencing was blood, either unsorted or a sorted T cell fraction (not recorded which). The TCR comes from a male donor with ankylosing spondylitis or in good health (not recorded which). The CDR3 sequence is CASSPNTGELFF. As DNA, the CDR3 is TGTGCCAGCAGCCCAAACACCGGGGAGCTGTTTTTT.